Listed below are T cell receptor beta chains from one sample, sequenced in a study of cytomegalovirus exposure and HLA in healthy donors. Assay used: immunoSEQ multiplex PCR; TCRdb lists only in-frame clones, some missing. Seen here are roughly 86,000 clones, roughly 80% observed once, and the top ten hold roughly 6.6%. Sequenced: PBMCs. Receptors originate from a man aged 50 to 60 in good health and CMV-seropositive. Each CDR3 is given with its conserved first and last residue. The order of the fields is J gene, clone size, D gene, V gene, CDR3 protein, CDR3 DNA. D genes are given only for firm matches. The size entry is marked missing in some rows and otherwise reads once, few, many or a size class.

J gene: TRBJ2-3
clone size: NA
D gene: TRBD1
V gene: TRBV27
CDR3 protein: CASSSSRGLYTDTQYF
CDR3 DNA: TGTGCCAGCAGTTCGAGCAGGGGGCTTTACACAGATACGCAGTATTTT

J gene: TRBJ1-2
clone size: NA
D gene: NA
V gene: TRBV5-1
CDR3 protein: CASSLQGAYGYTF
CDR3 DNA: TGCGCCAGCAGCTTGCAGGGCGCCTATGGCTACACCTTC

J gene: TRBJ1-1
clone size: NA
D gene: TRBD1
V gene: TRBV30
CDR3 protein: CAWDRTGGVTEAFF
CDR3 DNA: TGTGCCTGGGACAGGACAGGGGGCGTCACTGAAGCTTTCTTT

J gene: TRBJ1-4
clone size: NA
D gene: NA
V gene: TRBV11-2
CDR3 protein: CASSSRDNNEKLFF
CDR3 DNA: TGTGCCAGCAGCTCACGGGACAATAATGAAAAACTGTTTTTT

J gene: TRBJ1-2
clone size: NA
D gene: TRBD1
V gene: TRBV5-1
CDR3 protein: CASSLGGPGTGDGYPF
CDR3 DNA: TGCGCCAGCAGCTTGGGAGGCCCCGGGACAGGGGATGGCTACCCCTTC

J gene: TRBJ2-5
clone size: NA
D gene: TRBD1
V gene: TRBV7-9
CDR3 protein: CASSLRQGPETQYF
CDR3 DNA: TGTGCCAGCAGCTTAAGACAGGGACCCGAGACCCAGTACTTC

J gene: TRBJ2-7
clone size: few
D gene: NA
V gene: TRBV9
CDR3 protein: CASSPDIRFPYEQYF
CDR3 DNA: TGTGCCAGCAGCCCTGACATCCGGTTCCCCTACGAGCAGTACTTC

J gene: TRBJ1-5
clone size: NA
D gene: TRBD1
V gene: TRBV10-3
CDR3 protein: CAISEGDSGLAQHF
CDR3 DNA: TGTGCCATCAGTGAAGGGGACAGTGGTCTGGCCCAGCATTTT

J gene: TRBJ2-6
clone size: once
D gene: TRBD2
V gene: TRBV5-6
CDR3 protein: CASSWRGGDYSGANVLTF
CDR3 DNA: TGTGCCAGCAGCTGGCGGGGGGGAGACTACTCTGGGGCCAACGTCCTGACTTTC

J gene: TRBJ1-1
clone size: NA
D gene: TRBD1
V gene: TRBV5-1
CDR3 protein: CASSSGTGNTEAFF
CDR3 DNA: TGCGCCAGCAGTTCAGGGACAGGGAACACTGAAGCTTTCTTT

J gene: TRBJ1-1
clone size: few
D gene: NA
V gene: TRBV4-2
CDR3 protein: CASSQGGAGASDTEAFF
CDR3 DNA: TGTGCCAGCAGCCAAGGGGGGGCGGGGGCCTCAGACACTGAAGCTTTCTTT

J gene: TRBJ2-5
clone size: few
D gene: TRBD2
V gene: TRBV13
CDR3 protein: CASSKLAGGQETQYF
CDR3 DNA: TGTGCCAGCAGCAAACTAGCGGGGGGACAAGAGACCCAGTACTTC

J gene: TRBJ2-7
clone size: NA
D gene: TRBD1
V gene: TRBV7-2
CDR3 protein: CASSLGTGASYEQYF
CDR3 DNA: TGTGCCAGCAGCCTAGGGACAGGGGCATCCTACGAGCAGTACTTC

J gene: TRBJ2-3
clone size: once
D gene: NA
V gene: TRBV4-2
CDR3 protein: CASSQDRSKSSTDTQYF
CDR3 DNA: TGTGCCAGCAGCCAAGATCGGAGCAAATCTAGCACAGATACGCAGTATTTT

J gene: TRBJ1-2
clone size: NA
D gene: NA
V gene: TRBV19
CDR3 protein: CASSMSNGALWGYTF
CDR3 DNA: TGTGCCAGTAGTATGTCAAACGGTGCCTTATGGGGCTACACCTTC

J gene: TRBJ2-3
clone size: NA
D gene: TRBD2
V gene: TRBV29-1
CDR3 protein: CSASWRGGSLTDTQYF
CDR3 DNA: TGCAGCGCCTCTTGGCGGGGGGGTTCTCTCACAGATACGCAGTATTTT

J gene: TRBJ2-3
clone size: NA
D gene: NA
V gene: TRBV7-8
CDR3 protein: CASSPERLTGDTQYF
CDR3 DNA: TGTGCCAGCAGCCCGGAGCGGTTAACAGGGGATACGCAGTATTTT

J gene: TRBJ1-1
clone size: NA
D gene: NA
V gene: TRBV6-1
CDR3 protein: CASNPTRRTEAFF
CDR3 DNA: TGTGCCAGCAATCCGACTCGACGCACTGAAGCTTTCTTT

J gene: TRBJ1-5
clone size: once
D gene: NA
V gene: TRBV30
CDR3 protein: CAWSGGGHYNQPQHF
CDR3 DNA: TGTGCCTGGAGTGGGGGGGGGCACTACAATCAGCCCCAGCATTTT

J gene: TRBJ1-5
clone size: NA
D gene: NA
V gene: TRBV10-3
CDR3 protein: CAISEINNQPQHF
CDR3 DNA: TGTGCCATCAGTGAAATCAACAATCAGCCCCAGCATTTT

J gene: TRBJ2-7
clone size: NA
D gene: NA
V gene: TRBV7-3
CDR3 protein: CASSLTGDSYEQYF
CDR3 DNA: TGTGCCAGCAGCCTAACCGGAGACAGTTACGAGCAGTACTTC

J gene: TRBJ2-7
clone size: NA
D gene: NA
V gene: TRBV19
CDR3 protein: CASSREYEQYF
CDR3 DNA: TGTGCCAGTAGTAGGGAGTACGAGCAGTACTTC

J gene: TRBJ1-2
clone size: NA
D gene: NA
V gene: TRBV9
CDR3 protein: CASSPGGDANYGYTF
CDR3 DNA: TGTGCCAGCAGCCCGGGGGGGGACGCTAACTATGGCTACACCTTC

J gene: TRBJ1-2
clone size: NA
D gene: NA
V gene: TRBV9
CDR3 protein: CASSVKPAGGYTF
CDR3 DNA: TGTGCCAGCAGCGTAAAACCTGCGGGTGGCTACACCTTC

J gene: TRBJ2-7
clone size: NA
D gene: TRBD2
V gene: TRBV29-1
CDR3 protein: CSVEGGGGYEQYF
CDR3 DNA: TGCAGCGTTGAAGGCGGGGGAGGCTACGAGCAGTACTTC

J gene: TRBJ1-2
clone size: NA
D gene: TRBD1
V gene: TRBV30
CDR3 protein: CAWSRSGGPGYTF
CDR3 DNA: TGTGCCTGGAGTCGATCAGGGGGCCCTGGCTACACCTTC

J gene: TRBJ2-7
clone size: NA
D gene: NA
V gene: TRBV10-1
CDR3 protein: CASGKTAAYEQYF
CDR3 DNA: TGCGCCAGCGGTAAGACAGCCGCCTACGAGCAGTACTTC

J gene: TRBJ1-4
clone size: NA
D gene: TRBD1
V gene: TRBV5-1
CDR3 protein: CASSLAGDRKGEKLFF
CDR3 DNA: TGCGCCAGCAGCTTGGCGGGGGACAGAAAGGGGGAAAAACTGTTTTTT

J gene: TRBJ2-7
clone size: NA
D gene: TRBD1
V gene: TRBV10-3
CDR3 protein: CAIRGQGREQYF
CDR3 DNA: TGTGCCATCAGAGGACAGGGGCGCGAGCAGTACTTC

J gene: TRBJ2-2
clone size: NA
D gene: TRBD2
V gene: TRBV5-1
CDR3 protein: CASSLARGVHTGELFF
CDR3 DNA: TGCGCCAGCAGCTTGGCGCGGGGGGTGCACACCGGGGAGCTGTTTTTT

J gene: TRBJ2-3
clone size: NA
D gene: NA
V gene: TRBV19
CDR3 protein: CASSIDGPQIGTDTQYF
CDR3 DNA: TGTGCCAGTAGTATAGATGGTCCCCAAATCGGGACAGATACGCAGTATTTT

J gene: TRBJ2-3
clone size: few
D gene: TRBD2
V gene: TRBV7-2
CDR3 protein: CASSSRGGGPDTQYF
CDR3 DNA: TGTGCCAGCAGCTCCCGGGGCGGGGGGCCAGATACGCAGTATTTT

J gene: TRBJ2-1
clone size: NA
D gene: TRBD2
V gene: TRBV4-1
CDR3 protein: CASSQDPAGGPSEQFF
CDR3 DNA: TGCGCCAGCAGCCAAGATCCAGCGGGGGGGCCGAGCGAGCAGTTCTTC

J gene: TRBJ2-2
clone size: few
D gene: NA
V gene: TRBV19
CDR3 protein: CASSIRGGDGELFF
CDR3 DNA: TGTGCCAGTAGTATCAGGGGTGGGGACGGGGAGCTGTTTTTT

J gene: TRBJ2-5
clone size: NA
D gene: TRBD1
V gene: TRBV28
CDR3 protein: CASSLRTGQGRETQYF
CDR3 DNA: TGTGCCAGCAGTTTGAGGACCGGACAGGGTCGAGAGACCCAGTACTTC

J gene: TRBJ2-1
clone size: NA
D gene: NA
V gene: TRBV6-1
CDR3 protein: CASSDARGGSSYNEQFF
CDR3 DNA: TGTGCCAGCAGTGACGCTAGAGGAGGTAGCTCCTACAATGAGCAGTTCTTC

J gene: TRBJ2-5
clone size: few
D gene: NA
V gene: TRBV30
CDR3 protein: CAWTGVGETQYF
CDR3 DNA: TGTGCCTGGACAGGGGTCGGGGAGACCCAGTACTTC

J gene: TRBJ1-2
clone size: few
D gene: NA
V gene: TRBV21-1
CDR3 protein: CASSNQGGDWPGLRRNYGYTF
CDR3 DNA: TGTGCCAGCAGCAATCAAGGTGGCGACTGGCCGGGACTTCGTCGAAACTATGGCTACACCTTC

J gene: TRBJ1-3
clone size: NA
D gene: NA
V gene: TRBV5-1
CDR3 protein: CASSSATGVGNTIYF
CDR3 DNA: TGCGCCAGCAGCTCCGCGACGGGGGTTGGAAACACCATATATTTT

J gene: TRBJ2-1
clone size: NA
D gene: TRBD2
V gene: TRBV4-2
CDR3 protein: CASSLGAGGDNEQFF
CDR3 DNA: TGTGCCAGCAGCCTCGGGGCGGGGGGGGACAATGAGCAGTTCTTC

J gene: TRBJ2-3
clone size: NA
D gene: TRBD1
V gene: TRBV29-1
CDR3 protein: CSAGTDLSTDTQYF
CDR3 DNA: TGCAGCGCCGGGACAGACCTTAGCACAGATACGCAGTATTTT

J gene: TRBJ1-1
clone size: once
D gene: NA
V gene: TRBV5-6
CDR3 protein: CASSYRQTMNTEAFF
CDR3 DNA: TGTGCCAGCAGCTATCGACAGACCATGAACACTGAAGCTTTCTTT

J gene: TRBJ2-2
clone size: NA
D gene: TRBD2
V gene: TRBV6-5
CDR3 protein: CASSRLAVTTGELFF
CDR3 DNA: TGTGCCAGCAGTAGACTAGCGGTAACCACCGGGGAGCTGTTTTTT

J gene: TRBJ1-5
clone size: once
D gene: NA
V gene: TRBV4-1
CDR3 protein: CASSPVRGQSMSNQPQNF
CDR3 DNA: TGCGCCAGCAGCCCTGTTCGAGGTCAAAGTATGAGCAATCAGCCCCAGAATTTT

J gene: TRBJ2-1
clone size: NA
D gene: TRBD1
V gene: TRBV6-4
CDR3 protein: CASADRDRDFDEQFF
CDR3 DNA: TGTGCCAGCGCTGACCGGGACAGGGATTTTGATGAGCAGTTCTTC

J gene: TRBJ1-5
clone size: few
D gene: NA
V gene: TRBV10-3
CDR3 protein: CAISRDKYSNQPQHF
CDR3 DNA: TGTGCCATCAGTCGGGACAAGTATAGCAATCAGCCCCAGCATTTT

J gene: TRBJ1-4
clone size: few
D gene: NA
V gene: TRBV6-1
CDR3 protein: CASNPRLGGNEKLFF
CDR3 DNA: TGTGCCAGCAACCCTCGATTGGGGGGTAATGAAAAACTGTTTTTT

J gene: TRBJ1-2
clone size: NA
D gene: TRBD1
V gene: TRBV6-1
CDR3 protein: CASNARGGGYGYTF
CDR3 DNA: TGTGCCAGCAACGCGAGAGGGGGCGGCTATGGCTACACCTTC

J gene: TRBJ2-3
clone size: NA
D gene: NA
V gene: TRBV7-3
CDR3 protein: CASSLSGSTDTQYF
CDR3 DNA: TGTGCCAGCAGCTTGAGCGGGAGCACAGATACGCAGTATTTT

J gene: TRBJ1-2
clone size: NA
D gene: TRBD1
V gene: TRBV27
CDR3 protein: CASSLDRGKYGYPF
CDR3 DNA: TGTGCCAGCAGTTTGGACAGGGGAAAATATGGCTACCCCTTC